Listed here are 11 T cell receptor beta chains from one sample, sequenced in a study of response to subunit inactivated influenza vaccine. TCRdb reprocessed the RT-PCR reads with MiXCR, giving one entry per CDR3 protein. The table lists about 780,000 distinct CDR3 sequences, approximately 18% of them singletons. The sequenced sample was PBMCs from blood, obtained around 5 days after vaccination. All receptors derive from a man between 50 and 59 years old who received an inactivated influenza vaccine.

This clonotype was counted only a few times. The V and J genes are TRBV7-9 and TRBJ1-2; D not certain. V lost 2 bases, J lost 6 bases, and 7 bases lay in between. The CDR3 spans 12 residues. Germline lookup yields CDR1 SEHNR and CDR2 FQNEAQ (reference sequence). The CDR3 nucleotides read TGTGCCAGCAGCTTAACAGACGATGGCTACACCTTC. Its translation is CASSLTDDGYTF.

This rearrangement joins TRBV7-2 to TRBJ1-3; D unresolved. The CDR3 extends over 15 amino acids. CDR1 and CDR2 from the germline V gene are SGHTA and FQGNSA. With 5 bases removed from V and 2 bases from J, the gap between germline ends came to 13 bases. CDR3 residues: CASSRRPEPGNTIYF. The CDR3 DNA reads TGTGCCAGCAGCCGAAGGCCGGAACCTGGAAACACCATATATTTT. Looking up the rest from reference TRBV7-2 and TRBJ1-3 gives the full variable domain: GAGVSQSPSNKVTEKGKDVELRCDPISGHTALYWYRQSLGQGLEFLIYFQGNSAPDKSGLPSDRFSAERTGGSVSTLTIQRTQQEDSAVYLCASSRRPEPGNTIYFGEGSWLTVV.

This chain joins TRBV18 and TRBJ1-5, with TRBD1 as a possible D gene (6 bases). The germline V and J ends were trimmed by 5 bases and 7 bases, with 12 bases remaining between them. Germline V gives CDR1 KGHSH, CDR2 LQKENI. The CDR3 runs to 13 residues. For the CDR3, the DNA is TGTGCCAGCTCAGCGTGGACAGAGCAGCCCCAGCATTTT. Residues: CASSAWTEQPQHF.

The rearrangement links TRBV6-4 to TRBJ2-3; 7 bases are a match to TRBD1. The CDR3 consists of 14 residues. CDR1 and CDR2 from the germline V gene are MRHNA and SNTAGT. V trimming: 4 bases; J trimming: 4 bases; junction bases outside the gene matches: 5. CDR3 region: CASSASGGPDTQYF. DNA of the CDR3: TGTGCCAGCAGTGCCTCAGGGGGACCAGATACGCAGTATTTT.

This clonotype has a count of ten or more. The rearrangement uses TRBV6-2 or TRBV6-3 and TRBJ2-1; 10 bases align to TRBD1. The V and J ends lost 4 bases and 6 bases, in that order; junction bases with no gene match: 3. CDR1 MNHEY and CDR2 SVGEGT come from the germline V gene. This CDR3 is built from 14 residues. The DNA of the CDR3 is TGTGCCAGCAGTTTGGACAGGGGGACCAATGAGCAGTTCTTC. It codes for CASSLDRGTNEQFF.

This chain joins TRBV28 and TRBJ2-3; no clear D gene. The CDR3 extends over 16 amino acids. V was shortened by 5 bases and J by 3 bases, with 18 bases between the two germline ends. CDR1 is MDHEN and CDR2 is SYDVKM in the germline V gene. CDR3 sequence: CASSPGLLQATDTQYF. The CDR3 DNA sequence: TGTGCCAGCAGTCCCGGGCTTCTCCAGGCGACAGATACGCAGTATTTT.

In the case of this clonotype: Being one base from a much bigger clone, this may be a read error. The genes are TRBV7-9 and TRBJ1-4; D gene uncertain. Germline V gives CDR1 SEHNR, CDR2 FQNEAQ (reference sequence). CDR3 length: 13 residues. The CDR3 DNA is TGTACCAGCAGCTTAGGCCCCCACGAAAAACTGTTTTTT. It encodes CTSSLGPHEKLFF.

The rearrangement links TRBV29-1 to TRBJ2-1; TRBD2 matches at 10 bases. Per the germline V gene, CDR1 is SQVTM and CDR2 is ANQGSEA. The CDR3 spans 14 residues. With V trimmed by 5 bases and J by 7 bases, 8 bases remained unmatched. The CDR3 loop is CSVSLRLAGNEQFF. CDR3 in DNA: TGCAGCGTTTCCCTCCGACTAGCGGGTAATGAGCAGTTCTTC.

This clonotype was seen a handful of times. This sequence joins TRBV29-1 and TRBJ2-2; D is possibly TRBD2 (6 bases). The length of the CDR3 is 12 residues. Germline CDR1 and CDR2: SQVTM and ANQGSEA. With 7 bases removed from V and 6 bases from J, the gap between germline ends came to 12 bases. The CDR3 bases are TGCAGCGCCAAAGCGGGTTCCGGGGAGCTGTTTTTT. Its protein product is CSAKAGSGELFF.

The CDR3 nucleotides are TGTGCCAGCAGCTTAGCGCCAATCTCCGAGCAGTTCTTC. This codes for CASSLAPISEQFF. The V call is TRBV7-8, the J call TRBJ2-1; the D is unclear. Germline-derived CDR1 and CDR2 are SGHVS and FQNEAQ. The ends were cut back, 0 bases at V and 10 bases at J, with 10 bases in the middle. This CDR3 is built from 13 residues.

This clonotype occurred a few times. CDR3 residues: CASSLDIGGFTEAFF. Written as DNA, the CDR3 is TGCGCCAGCAGCTTGGATATAGGGGGCTTCACTGAAGCTTTCTTT. V gene TRBV5-1 combines with J gene TRBJ1-1, with 7 bases fitting TRBD1. There are 15 residues in the CDR3. CDR1 and CDR2 (germline): SGHRS, YFSETQ. V dropped 0 bases and J dropped 4; count of bases not matched to a gene: 6.